The sequence of this T cell receptor (beta chain) was determined in a study of blood T cell repertoires in COVID-19 (dated by TCRdb to the early 2020s). For the wider study: Collaborator samples came from the United States, Italy and Spain and covered acute and convalescent phases of COVID-19. The prospective study material was composed of cDNA or gDNA derived from T cells, B-cell-depleted T cells, or PBMCs. Deeply sampled blood TCRbeta repertoires from subjects exposed to, actively infected with, or recovered from COVID-19 were included in the dataset. A freely available public database, intended as a resource for researchers studying the immune response to SARS-CoV-2, is where the repertoires were released. Samples were obtained from the ongoing ImmuneRACE study (first 160 participants) and from over 1,000 subjects provided by 6 global collaborators. A de-identified subject ID, COVID-19 status, age in years and sex were almost always included in the sample metadata. HLA class I and class II types, where available, came from metadata supplied by the sample provider rather than from assay-based typing. The study at large found these results: Clinical and demographic metadata were provided uncurated, with the amount varying by source and participant.

Collaborating institutions collected whole blood in K2EDTA tubes following their own protocols. For TCRbeta analysis, collaborators shipped samples as frozen whole blood, isolated PBMCs, or DNA extracted from either of those sample types. The immunoSEQ Assay, a bias-controlled multiplex PCR, was used to amplify TCRbeta CDR3 regions from genomic DNA. The paper's processing steps were these. Within the assay, amplification of reference gene primers was used to estimate how many nucleated cells each sample contained. To quantify the absolute abundance of each unique TCRbeta CDR3 rearrangement, sequence reads were collapsed and filtered. Productive Simpson clonality was computed per sample as the square root of Simpson's diversity index over productive rearrangements. The immuneACCESS repertoire file appears here via TCRdb, limited to in-frame rearrangements. These files lack a portion of the clones; in checked studies, under half of the deficit traces to unresolved V genes, and the cause of the others is not known. The V and J calls and clone size are taken from that table; D and trimming were inferred from the DNA. The sample data list approximately 90,000 clones, and 75% to 90% of these were observed just once. The ten largest clones represent about 17% of the sample.

On this clone itself: Its antigen remains undetermined. Base qualities are not at hand, and no much larger clone is one base apart.

V sheds 2 bases and J sheds 7 bases, leaving 15 bases between their ends. CDR1 SGHTA and CDR2 FQGNSA are derived from the germline V gene. The CDR3 covers 16 residues, taking in both the cysteine and the phenylalanine. Only the CDR3 DNA stays, 48 bases, in frame from base 1. The receptor chain draws on TRBV7-2 and TRBJ1-6; TRBD1 is possibly the D segment (6 matching bases). This TCR was sampled from a woman of 80 years or more with acute or convalescent COVID-19. Sequenced material: peripheral blood. Read as DNA, the sequence is TGTGCCAGCAGCTTACAGGCAGGGGACGTGAATTCACCCCTCCACTTT. This encodes CASSLQAGDVNSPLHF.